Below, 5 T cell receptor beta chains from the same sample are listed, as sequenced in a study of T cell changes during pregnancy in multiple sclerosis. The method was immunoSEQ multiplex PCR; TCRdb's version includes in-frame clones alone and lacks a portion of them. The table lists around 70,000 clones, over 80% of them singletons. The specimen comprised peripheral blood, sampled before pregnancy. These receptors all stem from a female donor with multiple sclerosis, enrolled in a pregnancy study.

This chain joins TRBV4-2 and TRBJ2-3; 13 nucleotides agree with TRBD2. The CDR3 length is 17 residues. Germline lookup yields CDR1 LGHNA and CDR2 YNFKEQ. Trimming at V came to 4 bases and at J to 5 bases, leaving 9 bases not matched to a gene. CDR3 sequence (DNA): TGTGCCAGCAGCCGGATACTAGCGGGGGGGAGTGGAGATACGCAGTATTTT. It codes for CASSRILAGGSGDTQYF.

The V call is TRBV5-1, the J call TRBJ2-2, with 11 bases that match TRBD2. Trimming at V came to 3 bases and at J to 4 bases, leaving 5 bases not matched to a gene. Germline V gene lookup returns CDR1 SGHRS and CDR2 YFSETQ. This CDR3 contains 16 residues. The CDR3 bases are TGCGCCAGCAGCTCTACTAGCGGGAGTGCCACCGGGGAGCTGTTTTTT. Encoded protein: CASSSTSGSATGELFF.

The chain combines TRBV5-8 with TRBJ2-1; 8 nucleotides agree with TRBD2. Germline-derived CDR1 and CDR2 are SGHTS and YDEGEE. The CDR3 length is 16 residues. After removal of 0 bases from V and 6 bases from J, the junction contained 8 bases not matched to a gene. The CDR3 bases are TGTGCCAGCAGCTTGGGTCTCCTAGCGGGTGTCAATGAGCAGTTCTTC. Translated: CASSLGLLAGVNEQFF.

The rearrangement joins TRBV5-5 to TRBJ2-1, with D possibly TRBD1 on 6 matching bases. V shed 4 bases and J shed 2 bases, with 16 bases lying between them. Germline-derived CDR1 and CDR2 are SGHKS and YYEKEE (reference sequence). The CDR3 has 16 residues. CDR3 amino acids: CASSRETGTTYNEQFF. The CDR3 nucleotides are TGTGCCAGCAGCAGAGAAACCGGGACAACCTACAATGAGCAGTTCTTC. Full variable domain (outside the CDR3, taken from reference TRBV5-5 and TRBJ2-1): DAGVTQSPTHLIKTRGQQVTLRCSPISGHKSVSWYQQVLGQGPQFIFQYYEKEERGRGNFPDRFSARQFPNYSSELNVNALLLGDSALYLCASSRETGTTYNEQFFGPGTRLTVL.

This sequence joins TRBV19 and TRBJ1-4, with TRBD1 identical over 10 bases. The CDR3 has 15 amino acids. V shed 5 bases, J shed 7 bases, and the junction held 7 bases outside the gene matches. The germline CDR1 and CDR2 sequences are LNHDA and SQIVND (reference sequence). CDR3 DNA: TGTGCCAGTAGTCCCAATCGGGACAGGGGTGAAAAACTGTTTTTT. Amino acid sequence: CASSPNRDRGEKLFF.